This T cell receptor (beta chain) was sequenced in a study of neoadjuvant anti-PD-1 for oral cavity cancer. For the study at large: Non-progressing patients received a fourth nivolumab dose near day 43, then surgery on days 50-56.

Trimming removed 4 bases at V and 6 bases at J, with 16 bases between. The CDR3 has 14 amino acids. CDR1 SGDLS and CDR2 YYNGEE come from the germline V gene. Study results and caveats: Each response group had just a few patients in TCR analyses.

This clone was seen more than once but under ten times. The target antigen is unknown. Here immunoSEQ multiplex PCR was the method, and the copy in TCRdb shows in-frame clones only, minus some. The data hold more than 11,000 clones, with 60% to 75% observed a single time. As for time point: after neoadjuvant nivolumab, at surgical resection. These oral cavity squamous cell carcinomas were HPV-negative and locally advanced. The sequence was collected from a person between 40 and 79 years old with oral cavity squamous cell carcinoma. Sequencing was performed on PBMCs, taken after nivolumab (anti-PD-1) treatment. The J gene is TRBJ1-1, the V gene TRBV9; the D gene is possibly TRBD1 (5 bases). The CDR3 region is CASSMGRQGAEAFF. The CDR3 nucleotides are TGTGCCAGCAGCATGGGACGCCAAGGGGCTGAAGCTTTCTTT.